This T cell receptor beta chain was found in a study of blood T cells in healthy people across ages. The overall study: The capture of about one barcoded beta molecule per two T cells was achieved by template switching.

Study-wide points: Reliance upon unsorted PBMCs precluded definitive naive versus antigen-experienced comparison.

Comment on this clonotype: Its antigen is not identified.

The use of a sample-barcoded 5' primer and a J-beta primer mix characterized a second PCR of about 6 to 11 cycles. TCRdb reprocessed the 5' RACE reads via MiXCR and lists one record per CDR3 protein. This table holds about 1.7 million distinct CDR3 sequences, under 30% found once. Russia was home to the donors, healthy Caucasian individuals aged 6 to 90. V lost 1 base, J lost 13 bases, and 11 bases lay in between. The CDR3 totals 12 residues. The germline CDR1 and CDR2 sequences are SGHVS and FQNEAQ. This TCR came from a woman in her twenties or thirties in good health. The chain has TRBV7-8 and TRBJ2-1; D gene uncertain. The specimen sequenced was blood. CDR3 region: CASSLGGETQFF. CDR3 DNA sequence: TGTGCCAGCAGCTTAGGTGGAGAGACCCAGTTCTTC.